The 10 T cell receptor beta chains listed next were all sequenced from one sample in a study of T cells after yellow fever vaccination. TCRdb processed the 5' RACE reads anew with MiXCR; each CDR3 protein has one entry. There are under 500,000 distinct CDR3 sequences in the sample; around 19% occur only once, and around 17% lies in the top ten. The specimen comprised PBMCs, sampled before the yellow fever booster vaccination. Receptors were obtained from a man aged 18-30 years who received the YFV17D yellow fever vaccine.

The chain carries TRBV12-3 or TRBV12-4 and TRBJ1-1, with a weak D call TRBD1 (6 bases). V was clipped by 8 bases and J by 6 bases, with 16 bases between them. The CDR3 has 13 residues. The CDR3 sequence is CASRGGAWPEAFF. CDR3 coding DNA: TGTGCCAGCCGTGGGGGGGCTTGGCCTGAAGCTTTCTTT.

This chain joins TRBV5-4 and TRBJ2-2, with 12 bases identical to TRBD1. Germline-derived CDR1 and CDR2 are SGHNT and YYREEE (reference sequence). The CDR3 covers 15 residues. Unmatched junction bases numbered 5, after V lost 4 bases and J lost 7 bases. CDR3 in DNA: TGTGCCAGCAGCCCCGGGACAGGGGGCCACGGGGAGCTGTTTTTT. It codes for CASSPGTGGHGELFF.

This chain connects TRBV4-2 to TRBJ2-7, with D maybe TRBD1 (5 bases). V was trimmed by 0 bases and J by 1 base, leaving 16 bases between them. The germline CDR1 and CDR2 sequences are LGHNA and YNFKEQ. The CDR3 runs 17 residues. CDR3 amino acids: CASSQDVVAGFSYEQYF. CDR3 in DNA: TGTGCCAGCAGCCAAGACGTTGTAGCAGGGTTTTCCTACGAGCAGTACTTC.

This clonotype was recorded only once. The gene calls are TRBV13 and TRBJ2-5, with 10 positions matching TRBD1. CDR3 length: 16 residues. The germline V gene has CDR1 PRHDT and CDR2 FYEKMQ (reference sequence). Losses at the gene ends were 5 bases for V and 1 base for J; bases not matched to a gene: 7. The chain's CDR3 is CASSPAGQGLQETQYF. In DNA, the CDR3 is TGTGCCAGCAGCCCTGCGGGACAGGGGCTCCAAGAGACCCAGTACTTC. Based on the CDR3 plus reference TRBV13 and TRBJ2-5, the full variable domain is AAGVIQSPRHLIKEKRETATLKCYPIPRHDTVYWYQQGPGQDPQFLISFYEKMQSDKGSIPDRFSAQQFSDYHSELNMSSLELGDSALYFCASSPAGQGLQETQYFGPGTRLLVL.

This clonotype was counted a few times. The rearrangement uses TRBV27 and TRBJ2-1, with 7 positions matching TRBD2. The J segment lost 3 bases and the V segment lost 5 bases, leaving 7 bases of the junction unmatched. The CDR3 is made up of 15 amino acids. The germline gives CDR1 MNHEY, CDR2 SMNVEV (reference sequence). The CDR3 DNA sequence: TGTGCCAGCAGTCCCTGGAGCGGGGACTACAATGAGCAGTTCTTC. It specifies CASSPWSGDYNEQFF.

This clonotype was observed a handful of times. The rearrangement links TRBV4-2 to TRBJ2-1; 10 nucleotides align to TRBD2. Trimming took 3 bases from V and 5 from J; bases not matched to a gene: 10. Germline V gives CDR1 LGHNA, CDR2 YNFKEQ. The CDR3 consists of 17 residues. In nucleotides, the CDR3 is TGTGCCAGCAGCCACTCAGCGGGGGGGCCCCCCGACAATGAGCAGTTCTTC. It is translated as CASSHSAGGPPDNEQFF.

Only a few counts were recorded for this clonotype. This rearrangement joins TRBV5-6 to TRBJ1-1; 7 positions agree with TRBD1. V dropped 3 bases and J dropped 1; count of bases not matched to a gene: 3. Germline lookup yields CDR1 SGHDT and CDR2 YYEEEE. The CDR3 runs 14 residues. CDR3 sequence (DNA): TGTGCCAGCAGCTGGGGACAGCCGAACACTGAAGCTTTCTTT. Encoded protein: CASSWGQPNTEAFF.

This clonotype was seen only a few times. The chain uses TRBV27 and TRBJ2-2, with 12 nucleotides matching TRBD2. Germline V CDR1 and CDR2: MNHEY, SMNVEV (reference sequence). J lost 5 bases, V lost 2 bases, and 6 bases had no gene match. The CDR3 runs 17 residues. The chain's CDR3 is CASSLLTTSGGTGELFF. CDR3 sequence (DNA): TGTGCCAGCAGTTTACTCACGACTAGCGGGGGAACCGGGGAGCTGTTTTTT.

V is TRBV18 and J is TRBJ1-2; D not certain. Trimming cost V 0 bases and J 1 base, with 15 bases left between them. The CDR3 length is 17 residues. The germline CDR1 and CDR2 sequences are KGHSH and LQKENI. CDR3 protein: CASSPPLRMRDNYGYTF. The CDR3, as DNA: TGTGCCAGCTCACCACCGCTCCGGATGAGGGATAACTATGGCTACACCTTC.

The chain links TRBV4-3 to TRBJ2-2; 7 positions agree with TRBD1. This CDR3 is built from 16 residues. J gave up 5 bases and V 1 base, and 7 bases lay outside the gene matches. Germline V gene lookup returns CDR1 LGHNA and CDR2 YSLEER. The CDR3: CASSQGAGQVTGELFF. The CDR3 DNA follows: TGCGCCAGCAGCCAAGGGGCTGGACAGGTGACCGGGGAGCTGTTTTTT.